The source of this T cell receptor beta chain is a study of T cells after yellow fever vaccination. Universal primer sites and UMIs were introduced during 5'RACE template-switching synthesis of TCR cDNA. MiXCR, applied by TCRdb to the 5' RACE reads, yields one record per CDR3 protein. This table holds 150,000 to 200,000 distinct CDR3 sequences, approximately 6.8% found once. A word on this clonotype: What it binds is unknown.

Overall study findings and caveats: Researchers report a weaker secondary response that nonetheless peaked faster, day 5 versus 15. Among all clonotypes, a small share was observed in both CD4 and CD8 compartments.

The V gene's germline CDR1 is SGDLS and CDR2 YYNGEE. Trimming removed 4 bases from V and 4 bases from J; junction bases left unmatched: 5. The CDR3 is made up of 14 amino acids. This receptor was identified in a man between 18 and 29 years old who received the YFV17D yellow fever vaccine. The sequenced sample was CD4+ T cells sorted from PBMCs, obtained 5 days after the first yellow fever vaccination. This sequence joins TRBV9 and TRBJ2-7, with TRBD1 matching over 10 bases. CDR3: CASSPTDRGYEQYV. The DNA of the CDR3 is TGTGCCAGCAGCCCAACGGACAGGGGGTACGAGCAGTACGTC.